A selection of T cell receptor beta chains follows, all from one sample in a study of CD8 T cells in Susac syndrome. A single record per CDR3 protein comes from TCRdb applying MiXCR to the immunoSEQ multiplex PCR reads. The repertoire holds 150,000 to 200,000 distinct CDR3 sequences, approximately 94% seen once, with roughly 0.1% in the top ten. Sequencing used CD4+ T cells from PBMCs. The source is a human donor with multiple sclerosis. The CDR3 runs from the conserved cysteine through the conserved F or W.

V	J	CDR3
TRBV30	TRBJ2-7	CAFQKQGFHYEQYF
TRBV29-1	TRBJ2-7	CSVGADHEQYF
TRBV4-1	TRBJ2-7	CASSQDLSRPKDEQYF
TRBV5-8	TRBJ1-2	CASSPWVRGLNFRGYTF
TRBV2	TRBJ1-2	CASRQGFYGYTF
TRBV19	TRBJ2-1	CASSKRGTGGVGYNEQFF
TRBV4-3	TRBJ1-6	CASSQAPSGAGSPLHF
TRBV3-1	TRBJ1-1	CASCTRDGDTEAFF
TRBV12-5	TRBJ1-5	CASGLDGFNQPQHF
TRBV7-3	TRBJ2-1	CASSLGTSSYGEQFF
TRBV19	TRBJ1-4	CASSMRTNEKLFF
TRBV12-3/TRBV12-4	TRBJ2-5	CASSLRGGRETQYF
TRBV9	TRBJ1-1	CASSGASQGHRSEAFF
TRBV19	TRBJ2-5	CASSRNGAAQYF
TRBV2	TRBJ2-1	CASSVESEQFF
TRBV30	TRBJ2-7	CAWSWSTYEQYF
TRBV3-1	TRBJ2-1	CASRLYNEQFF
TRBV5-4	TRBJ1-1	CASSLDRVGTEAFF
TRBV7-6	TRBJ2-3	CASSLDRISTDTQYF
TRBV7-2	TRBJ1-2	CASSQQGGYTF
TRBV19	TRBJ2-3	CASRYTGTQGMQYF
TRBV7-8	TRBJ1-2	CASSLGQFGSYTF
TRBV10-3	TRBJ1-5	CAIRGAHDQPQHF
TRBV4-2	TRBJ2-5	CASSQEGTSGRETQYF
TRBV12-3/TRBV12-4	TRBJ2-1	CASSFVWEQFF
TRBV27	TRBJ1-2	CASSLKGPTGYTF
TRBV3-1	TRBJ2-1	CASSQGWDPHNEQFF
TRBV4-1	TRBJ2-1	CASSQDQDWRDEQFF
TRBV29-1	TRBJ2-7	CSVILAGGSGFYEQYF
TRBV4-3	TRBJ2-7	CASSQEGRGTSEQYF
TRBV6-2/TRBV6-3	TRBJ1-2	CASKARRQGGYGYTF
TRBV7-9	TRBJ2-3	CASGGSVFGVRSTDTQYF
TRBV6-5	TRBJ2-7	CASSYGQARTYEQYF
TRBV28	TRBJ1-1	CASSSFGPEAFF
TRBV29-1	TRBJ1-1	CSVTKNTEAFF
TRBV11-1	TRBJ2-5	CASSQSGGRWRRKETQYF
TRBV15	TRBJ2-2	CATSTTGLITGELFF
TRBV5-4	TRBJ1-1	CASSIAVNTEAFF
TRBV5-1	TRBJ1-1	CASLSWPAGTEAFF
TRBV2	TRBJ2-5	CASREETQYF
TRBV11-2	TRBJ1-3	CASSSPRGRNTIYF
TRBV9	TRBJ2-3	CASSVAGLAGGPTDTQYF
TRBV10-1	TRBJ1-2	CATPWPGDFNYTF
TRBV3-1	TRBJ2-1	CASSSDWIEFF
TRBV20-1	TRBJ1-1	CSASEHTEAFF
TRBV20-1	TRBJ2-3	CSARDYGTAGLRDTQYF
TRBV9	TRBJ2-7	CASSVPEGEQYF
TRBV12-3/TRBV12-4	TRBJ2-7	CASSLTDPPWQQYF
TRBV6-2/TRBV6-3	TRBJ2-5	CASSYRREETQYF
TRBV19	TRBJ2-1	CASTPAGAYNEQFF
TRBV3-1	TRBJ2-7	CASSQSGLASEQYF
TRBV5-8	TRBJ2-3	CASFRTGGIDTQYF
TRBV5-1	TRBJ1-2	CASSPGFGDYGYTF
TRBV7-8	TRBJ2-7	CASSRLASTSGSYEQYF
TRBV2	TRBJ2-2	CASSEGTYQRELFF
TRBV11-2	TRBJ2-1	CASSLARVEQFF
TRBV9	TRBJ2-2	CASSVTGPGELFF
TRBV29-1	TRBJ1-3	CSARTGIGNTIYF
TRBV2	TRBJ2-5	CASSPGTGVGGQYF